This TCR beta chain emerged from a study of blood T cell repertoires in COVID-19. Study as a whole: Nucleic acid was either cDNA or gDNA, and it came from T cells, B-cell-depleted T cells, or PBMCs.

Germline loops: CDR1 SGHTA, CDR2 FQGNSA. V gave up 5 bases and J gave up 0 bases, with 8 bases separating them. The CDR3 has 13 amino acids. Using immunoSEQ multiplex PCR, the repertoire was profiled, and TCRdb retains in-frame clones only, with some absent. In the table there are 270,000 or so clones, approximately 90% of which are singletons. The study assigned cohorts using participant-reported clinical history. Exposed participants encountered a COVID-19 case during the 2 weeks preceding study entry. The material sequenced was PBMCs or T cells enriched from blood (not recorded which). The chain is built from TRBV7-2 and TRBJ2-7, with D unresolved. The clonotype comes from a man aged 35 to 55 who had been exposed to COVID-19. The CDR3 region has the DNA TGTGCCAGCAGCCGAACTACCTCCTACGAGCAGTACTTC. Its protein is CASSRTTSYEQYF.